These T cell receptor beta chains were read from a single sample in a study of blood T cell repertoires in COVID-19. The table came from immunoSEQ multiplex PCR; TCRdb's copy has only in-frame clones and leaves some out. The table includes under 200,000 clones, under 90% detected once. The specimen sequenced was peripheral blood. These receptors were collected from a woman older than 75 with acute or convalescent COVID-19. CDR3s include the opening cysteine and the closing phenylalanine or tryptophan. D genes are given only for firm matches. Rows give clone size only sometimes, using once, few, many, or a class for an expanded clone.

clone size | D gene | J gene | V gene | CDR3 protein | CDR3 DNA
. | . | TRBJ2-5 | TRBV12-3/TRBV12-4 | CASSFGDKSQYF | TGTGCCAGCAGTTTCGGTGATAAGTCCCAGTACTTC
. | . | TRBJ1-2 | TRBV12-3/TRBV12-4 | CASSGQNYGYTF | TGTGCCAGCAGTGGACAGAACTATGGCTACACCTTC
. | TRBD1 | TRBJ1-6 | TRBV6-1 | CASSDLLGGTGDNSPLHF | TGTGCCAGCAGTGATCTATTGGGGGGGACAGGGGATAATTCACCCCTCCACTTT
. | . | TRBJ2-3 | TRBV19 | CASSFFLADTQYF | TGTGCCAGTAGTTTTTTTCTCGCAGATACGCAGTATTTT
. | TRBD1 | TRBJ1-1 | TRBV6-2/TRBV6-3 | CASSLKGAGYTEAFF | TGTGCCAGCAGCCTAAAGGGGGCTGGTTACACTGAAGCTTTCTTT
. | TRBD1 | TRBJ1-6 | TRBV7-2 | CASSPRGTGGGTNSPLHF | TGTGCCAGCAGCCCAAGGGGGACAGGGGGCGGCACTAATTCACCCCTCCACTTT
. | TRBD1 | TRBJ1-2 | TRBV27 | CASTTGTGVGYTF | TGTGCCAGTACGACCGGGACAGGGGTAGGCTACACCTTC
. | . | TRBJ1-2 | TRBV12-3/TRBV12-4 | CASSMTSNYGYTF | TGTGCCAGCAGCATGACATCTAACTATGGCTACACCTTC
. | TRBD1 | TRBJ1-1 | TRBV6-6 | CASSGTGTTEAFF | TGTGCCAGCAGTGGGACAGGGACCACTGAAGCTTTCTTT
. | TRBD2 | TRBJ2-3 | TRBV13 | CASSFTSGLARADTQYF | TGTGCCAGCAGCTTTACCTCGGGACTAGCGAGAGCAGATACGCAGTATTTT
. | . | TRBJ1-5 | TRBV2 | CASCPAQGRAQPQHF | TGTGCCAGCTGTCCTGCTCAGGGAAGGGCTCAGCCCCAGCATTTT
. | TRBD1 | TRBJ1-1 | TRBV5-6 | CASSFYPGQGVTEAFF | TGTGCCAGCAGCTTCTACCCGGGACAGGGGGTCACTGAAGCTTTCTTT
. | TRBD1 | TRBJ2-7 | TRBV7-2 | CATTGTGAREQYF | TGTGCCACAACCGGGACAGGGGCACGGGAGCAGTACTTC
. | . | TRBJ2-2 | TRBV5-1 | CASVSMDTHTGELFF | TGCGCCAGCGTATCAATGGACACCCACACCGGGGAGCTGTTTTTT
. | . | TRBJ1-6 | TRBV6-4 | CASSSELGAPLHF | TGTGCCAGCAGTTCGGAGTTGGGGGCGCCCCTCCACTTT
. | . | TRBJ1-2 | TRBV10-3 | CASKAQGMIGYTF | TGTGCCTCCAAGGCGCAGGGGATGATCGGCTACACCTTC
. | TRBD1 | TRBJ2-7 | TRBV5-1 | CASSLGDSSYEQYF | TGCGCCAGCAGCTTGGGGGACAGCTCCTACGAGCAGTACTTC
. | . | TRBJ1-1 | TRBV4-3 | CASSHRLGSDVDEAFF | TGCGCCAGCAGCCACCGTCTAGGTAGCGACGTGGATGAAGCTTTCTTT
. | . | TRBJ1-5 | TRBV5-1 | CASSPDSYSNQPQHF | TGCGCCAGCAGCCCGGACAGTTATAGCAATCAGCCCCAGCATTTT
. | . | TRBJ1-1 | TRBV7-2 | CASSLDSNMNTEAFF | TGTGCCAGCAGCCTCGACAGTAACATGAACACTGAAGCTTTCTTT
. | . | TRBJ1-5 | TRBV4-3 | CASSQEQGDQPQHF | TGCGCCAGCAGCCAAGAACAGGGTGATCAGCCCCAGCATTTT
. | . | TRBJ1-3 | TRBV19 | CASSSIGNTIYF | TGTGCCAGTAGTAGTATCGGAAACACCATATATTTT
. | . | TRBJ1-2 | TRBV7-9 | CASSFAGSDGYTF | TGTGCCAGCAGCTTCGCGGGCAGTGATGGCTACACCTTC
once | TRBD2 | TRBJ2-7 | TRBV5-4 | CASSLPTSGNYEQYF | TGTGCCAGCAGCTTGCCTACTAGCGGGAACTACGAGCAGTACTTC
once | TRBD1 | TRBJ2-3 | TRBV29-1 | CSVVRQGSTDTQYF | TGCAGCGTTGTCCGACAGGGGAGCACAGATACGCAGTATTTT
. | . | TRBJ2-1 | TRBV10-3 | CAISDRPSSYNEQFF | TGTGCCATCAGTGATCGTCCGAGCTCCTACAATGAGCAGTTCTTC
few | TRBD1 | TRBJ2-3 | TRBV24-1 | CATSEPRQGVGSDTQYF | TGTGCCACCAGTGAGCCTAGACAGGGCGTTGGGTCAGATACGCAGTATTTT
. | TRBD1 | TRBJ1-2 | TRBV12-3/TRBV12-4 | CASTWTGYYGYTF | TGTGCCAGCACCTGGACAGGGTACTATGGCTACACCTTC
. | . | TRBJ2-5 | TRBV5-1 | CASSLGVQGIARETQYF | TGCGCCAGCAGCTTGGGGGTCCAGGGTATCGCGCGGGAGACCCAGTACTTC
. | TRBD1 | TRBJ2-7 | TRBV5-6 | CASSFWDRSYEQYF | TGTGCCAGCAGCTTTTGGGACAGATCCTACGAGCAGTACTTC
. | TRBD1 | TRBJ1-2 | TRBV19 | CASSATGGESYGYTF | TGTGCCAGTAGTGCGACAGGGGGCGAATCATATGGCTACACCTTC
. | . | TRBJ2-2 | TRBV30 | CAWTEGSGELFF | TGTGCCTGGACGGAGGGTTCCGGGGAGCTGTTTTTT
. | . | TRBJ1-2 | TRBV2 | CASSEVAYGYTF | TGTGCCAGCAGTGAGGTAGCCTATGGCTACACCTTC
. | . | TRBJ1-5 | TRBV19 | CASSIAHGGPVQPQHF | TGTGCCAGTAGTATAGCCCACGGGGGGCCCGTTCAGCCCCAGCATTTT
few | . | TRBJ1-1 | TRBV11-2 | CASSLFGTEAFF | TGTGCCAGCAGCTTATTCGGCACTGAAGCTTTCTTT
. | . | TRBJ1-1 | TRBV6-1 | CATQENTEAFF | TGTGCCACCCAGGAGAACACTGAAGCTTTCTTT
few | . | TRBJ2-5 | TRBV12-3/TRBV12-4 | CASSLNRQETQYF | TGTGCCAGCAGTTTAAACAGACAAGAGACCCAGTACTTC
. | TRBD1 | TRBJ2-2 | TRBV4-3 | CASSQDVKGASNTGELFF | TGCGCCAGCAGCCAAGATGTAAAGGGGGCGTCGAACACCGGGGAGCTGTTTTTT
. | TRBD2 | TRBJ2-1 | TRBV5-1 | CASSLGFGLAGTYNEQFF | TGCGCCAGCAGCTTGGGTTTTGGACTAGCGGGAACGTACAATGAGCAGTTCTTC
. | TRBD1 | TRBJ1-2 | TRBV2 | CASSGVDRVGGYTF | TGTGCCAGCAGTGGGGTAGACAGGGTCGGTGGCTACACCTTC
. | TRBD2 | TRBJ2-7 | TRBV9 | CASSALNSGRDEQYF | TGTGCCAGCAGCGCTTTAAATAGCGGGAGGGACGAGCAGTACTTC